Detailed here is one TCR beta chain. Here immunoSEQ multiplex PCR was the method, and the copy in TCRdb shows in-frame clones only, minus some. The sample yields about 98,000 clones, about nine tenths seen once. This specimen belongs to a study of PD-1 blockade in classical Hodgkin lymphoma. Relapse after autologous stem cell transplantation occurred in every patient, and brentuximab vedotin exposure varied. The best responses consisted of complete response, partial response or progressive disease. This CDR3 spans 15 amino acids. The germline CDR1 and CDR2 sequences are SGHDN and FVKESK. Trimming removed 0 bases from V and 5 bases from J, with 13 bases in between.

This TCR was recovered from a human donor with classical Hodgkin lymphoma. The sample consisted of peripheral blood mononuclear cells (PBMCs), taken at baseline. The chain carries TRBV14 and TRBJ2-5; D remains unclear. The CDR3 sequence is CASSQDQVHGETQYF. The CDR3 DNA follows: TGTGCCAGCAGCCAAGATCAGGTCCATGGGGAGACCCAGTACTTC.